This T cell receptor beta chain was recovered during a study of cytomegalovirus exposure and HLA in healthy donors. Study-wide results and caveats: The study put 150 or so TCR beta chains on its list as cytomegalovirus-associated.

The PCR had 60 Vbeta and 13 Jbeta primers. In the original workflow: In a later analysis, of some 80 million unique beta chains, around 9.9 million appeared in at least two donors. TCRdb's table, derived via immunoSEQ multiplex PCR, lists solely in-frame clones and lacks some. V and J calls and clone size follow that table, whereas D and trimming were derived from the DNA. The table includes roughly 99,000 clones, roughly 70% detected once. The CDR3 is 11 amino acids. Germline lookup yields CDR1 SGHDT and CDR2 YYEEEE. V lost 0 bases and J lost 8, with 5 bases in between. Notes on this clone: The antigen is not known.

The receptor was isolated from a middle-aged woman in good health and CMV-seropositive. Material: PBMCs. This chain uses TRBV5-6 with TRBJ1-2; no clear D gene. The CDR3 nucleotides are TGTGCCAGCAGCTTGGGAGGCGGCTACACCTTC. Its protein product is CASSLGGGYTF.